This T cell receptor beta chain was profiled in a study of blood T cell repertoires in COVID-19. In the study's own analysis: Cell counts per sample came from amplifying reference gene primers. Sequencing used immunoSEQ multiplex PCR; TCRdb keeps in-frame clones, though not all of them. V, J and clone size were drawn from that table, and D and trimming were deduced from the DNA. The repertoire holds fewer than 110,000 clones, with 85% as singletons. Germline CDR1 and CDR2: SNHLY and FYNNEI. The CDR3 has 15 amino acids. The V and J ends lost 2 bases and 4 bases respectively, with 12 bases between them.

The chain combines TRBV2 with TRBJ1-5; maybe TRBD1 (6 bases). The clonotype originates from a woman aged 65 to 85 with active or convalescent COVID-19. Sequencing was carried out using peripheral blood. CDR3 region: CASSELSQGNQPQHF. The CDR3 bases are TGTGCCAGCAGTGAATTGAGCCAGGGGAATCAGCCCCAGCATTTT.